This T cell receptor beta chain was observed in a study of blood T cell repertoires in COVID-19. Only in-frame clones appear in the TCRdb table, and some are missing; sequencing was by immunoSEQ multiplex PCR. Found here are some 120,000 clones, 65% to 90% of them singletons; the top ten hold roughly 6.7%. With 4 bases clipped from V and 2 bases from J, the junction kept 8 bases outside the gene matches. Germline CDR1 and CDR2: SGHRS and YFSETQ. This CDR3 contains 15 residues. The sequence came from a man older than 75 with active or convalescent COVID-19. This chain connects TRBV5-1 to TRBJ1-1, with 7 bases identical to TRBD1. Sequenced sample: peripheral blood. The CDR3 is CASSPRTGDNTEAFF. CDR3 DNA sequence: TGCGCCAGCAGCCCACGTACAGGGGATAACACTGAAGCTTTCTTT.